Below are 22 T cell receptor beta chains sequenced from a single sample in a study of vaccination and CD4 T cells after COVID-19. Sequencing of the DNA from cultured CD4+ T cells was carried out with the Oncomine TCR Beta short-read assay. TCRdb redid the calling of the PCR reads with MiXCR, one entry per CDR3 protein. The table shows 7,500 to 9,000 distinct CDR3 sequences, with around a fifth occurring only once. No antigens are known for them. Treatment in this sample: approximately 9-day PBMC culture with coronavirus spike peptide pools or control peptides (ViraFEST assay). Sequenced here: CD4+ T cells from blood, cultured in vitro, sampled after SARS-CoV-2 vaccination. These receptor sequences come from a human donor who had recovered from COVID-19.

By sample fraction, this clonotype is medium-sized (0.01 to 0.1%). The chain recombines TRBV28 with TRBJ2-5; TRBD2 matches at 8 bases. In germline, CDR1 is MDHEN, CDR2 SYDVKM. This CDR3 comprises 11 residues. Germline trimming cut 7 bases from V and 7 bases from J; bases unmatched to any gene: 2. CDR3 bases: TGTGCCAGCACCCGGGGGGGGACCCAGTACTTC. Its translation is CASTRGGTQYF.

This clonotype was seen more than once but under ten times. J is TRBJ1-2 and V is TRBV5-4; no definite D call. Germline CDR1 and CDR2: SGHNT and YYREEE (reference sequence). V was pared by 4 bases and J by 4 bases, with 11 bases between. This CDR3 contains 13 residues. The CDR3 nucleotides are TGTGCCAGCAGCCCTACACGAGGCTATGGCTACACCTTC. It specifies CASSPTRGYGYTF.

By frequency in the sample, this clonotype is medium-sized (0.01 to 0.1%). CDR3 in DNA: TGTGCCAGCAGTTATGGAAGTTCTCAGAATTCACCCCTCCACTTT. It codes for CASSYGSSQNSPLHF. The chain carries TRBV6-5 and TRBJ1-6; unclear D gene. CDR3 length: 15 residues. V gave up 3 bases and J gave up 7 bases, with 13 bases separating them. Germline V CDR1 and CDR2: MNHEY, SVGAGI.

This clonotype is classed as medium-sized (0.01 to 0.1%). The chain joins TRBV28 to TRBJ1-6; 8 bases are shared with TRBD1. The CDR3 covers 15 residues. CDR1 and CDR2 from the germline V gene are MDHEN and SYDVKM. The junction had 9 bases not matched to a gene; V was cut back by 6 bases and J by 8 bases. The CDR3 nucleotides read TGTGCCAGCAGAGCTCAGGGGGCCTTTGATTCACCCCTCCACTTT. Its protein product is CASRAQGAFDSPLHF.

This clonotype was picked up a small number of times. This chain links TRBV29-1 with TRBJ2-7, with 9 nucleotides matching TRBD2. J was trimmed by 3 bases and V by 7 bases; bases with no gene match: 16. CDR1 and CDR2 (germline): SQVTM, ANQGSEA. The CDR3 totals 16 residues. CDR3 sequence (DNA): TGCAGCGGCGGCGAGATTCGGCGGGAGGGCCACTACGAGCAGTACTTC. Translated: CSGGEIRREGHYEQYF.

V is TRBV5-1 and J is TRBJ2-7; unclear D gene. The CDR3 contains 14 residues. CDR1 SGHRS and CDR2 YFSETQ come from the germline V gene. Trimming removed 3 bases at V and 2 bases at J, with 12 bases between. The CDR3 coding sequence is TGCGCCAGCAGCTACGAATTAAGTCCCTACGAGCAGTACTTC. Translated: CASSYELSPYEQYF.

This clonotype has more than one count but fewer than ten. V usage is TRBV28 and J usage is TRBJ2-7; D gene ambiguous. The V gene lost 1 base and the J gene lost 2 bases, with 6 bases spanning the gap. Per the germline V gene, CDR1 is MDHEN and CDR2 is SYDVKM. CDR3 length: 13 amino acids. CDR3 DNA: TGTGCCAGCAGTTTATCCAGAACCTACGAGCAGTACTTC. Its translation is CASSLSRTYEQYF.

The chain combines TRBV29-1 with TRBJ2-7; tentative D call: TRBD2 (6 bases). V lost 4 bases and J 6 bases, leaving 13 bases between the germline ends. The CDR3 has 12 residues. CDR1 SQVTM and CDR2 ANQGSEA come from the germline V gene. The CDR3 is CSVGLLGGEQYF. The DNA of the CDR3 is TGCAGCGTTGGCTTATTGGGGGGCGAGCAGTACTTC.

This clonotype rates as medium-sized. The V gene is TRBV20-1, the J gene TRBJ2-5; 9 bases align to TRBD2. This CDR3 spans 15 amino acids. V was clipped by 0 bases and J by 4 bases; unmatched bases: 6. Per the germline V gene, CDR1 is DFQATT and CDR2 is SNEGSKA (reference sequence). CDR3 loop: CSARDPSGMGETQYF. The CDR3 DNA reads TGCAGTGCTAGAGATCCTAGCGGGATGGGAGAGACCCAGTACTTC.

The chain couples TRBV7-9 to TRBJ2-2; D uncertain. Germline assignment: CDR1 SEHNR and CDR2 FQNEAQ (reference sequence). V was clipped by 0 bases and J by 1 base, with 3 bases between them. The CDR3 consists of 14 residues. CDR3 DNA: TGTGCCAGCAGCTTAGCACGGAACACCGGGGAGCTGTTTTTT. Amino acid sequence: CASSLARNTGELFF.

The CDR3 protein is CASSLIRQATYEQYF. Written as DNA, the CDR3 is TGTGCCAGCTCACTAATACGACAAGCTACCTACGAGCAGTACTTC. The rearrangement joins TRBV18 to TRBJ2-7, with D hard to call. The germline V gene encodes CDR1 KGHSH and CDR2 LQKENI. V was clipped by 4 bases and J by 2 bases, with 15 bases between them. The CDR3 contains 15 residues.

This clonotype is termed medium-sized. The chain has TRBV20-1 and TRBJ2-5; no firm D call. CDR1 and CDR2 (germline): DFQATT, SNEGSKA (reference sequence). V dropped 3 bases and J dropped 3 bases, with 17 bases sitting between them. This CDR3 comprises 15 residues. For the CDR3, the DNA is TGCAGTGCTAGTTTGGCTAGTGGCTACGAAGAGACCCAGTACTTC. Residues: CSASLASGYEETQYF.

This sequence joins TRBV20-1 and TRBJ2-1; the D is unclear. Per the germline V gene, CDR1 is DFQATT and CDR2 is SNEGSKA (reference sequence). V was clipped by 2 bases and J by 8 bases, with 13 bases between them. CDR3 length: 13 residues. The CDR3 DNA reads TGCAGTGCTAGAAGTCAGGAATCGGATGAGCAGTTCTTC. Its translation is CSARSQESDEQFF.

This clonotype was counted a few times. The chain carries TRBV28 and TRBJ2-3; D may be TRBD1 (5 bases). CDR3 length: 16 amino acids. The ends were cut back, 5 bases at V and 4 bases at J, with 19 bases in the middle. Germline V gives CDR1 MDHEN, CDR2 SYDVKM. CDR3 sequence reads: CASSPLQTVFADTQYF. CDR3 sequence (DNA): TGTGCCAGCAGTCCCCTTCAGACAGTGTTCGCAGATACGCAGTATTTT.

CDR3 nucleotides: TGTGCCAGCAGTTACTCGATTTCACCAGGGGATGTTGGCGAGCAGTACTTC. Translation gives CASSYSISPGDVGEQYF. The chain recombines TRBV6-5 with TRBJ2-7; D is perhaps TRBD1 (6 bases). Germline CDR1 is MNHEY and CDR2 is SVGAGI. The CDR3 is 17 amino acids. V was shortened by 0 bases and J by 6 bases, with 21 bases between the two germline ends.

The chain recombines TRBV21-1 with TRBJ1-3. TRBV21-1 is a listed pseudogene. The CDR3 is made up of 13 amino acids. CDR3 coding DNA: TGTGCCAGCAGCATCAGCTCTGGAAACACCATATATTTT. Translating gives CASSISSGNTIYF.

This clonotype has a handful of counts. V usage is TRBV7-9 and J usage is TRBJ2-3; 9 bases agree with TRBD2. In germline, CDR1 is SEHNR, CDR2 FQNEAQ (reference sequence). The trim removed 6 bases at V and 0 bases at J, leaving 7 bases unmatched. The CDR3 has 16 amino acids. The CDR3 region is CASSNSGRMSTDTQYF. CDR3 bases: TGTGCCAGCAGTAATAGCGGGAGAATGAGCACAGATACGCAGTATTTT.

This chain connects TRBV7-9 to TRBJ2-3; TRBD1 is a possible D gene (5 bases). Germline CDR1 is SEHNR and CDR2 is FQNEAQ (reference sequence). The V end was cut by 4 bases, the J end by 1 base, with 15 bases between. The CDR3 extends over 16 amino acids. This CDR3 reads CASSSQDTHGTDTQYF. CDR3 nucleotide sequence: TGTGCCAGCAGCTCCCAGGACACCCACGGCACAGATACGCAGTATTTT.

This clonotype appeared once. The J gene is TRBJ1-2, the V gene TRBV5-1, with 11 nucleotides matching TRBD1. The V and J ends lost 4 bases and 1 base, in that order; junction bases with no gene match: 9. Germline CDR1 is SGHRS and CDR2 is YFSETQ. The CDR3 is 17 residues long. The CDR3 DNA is TGCGCCAGCAGCGGTGAGGACAGGGGGCTCTTTAACTATGGCTACACCTTC. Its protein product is CASSGEDRGLFNYGYTF.

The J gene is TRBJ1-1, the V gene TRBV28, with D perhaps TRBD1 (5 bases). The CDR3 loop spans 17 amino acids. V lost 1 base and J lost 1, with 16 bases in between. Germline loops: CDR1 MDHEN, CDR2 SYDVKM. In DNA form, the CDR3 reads TGTGCCAGCAGTTTATCCGTATTGAGGGGTCAGAACACTGAAGCTTTCTTT. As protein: CASSLSVLRGQNTEAFF.

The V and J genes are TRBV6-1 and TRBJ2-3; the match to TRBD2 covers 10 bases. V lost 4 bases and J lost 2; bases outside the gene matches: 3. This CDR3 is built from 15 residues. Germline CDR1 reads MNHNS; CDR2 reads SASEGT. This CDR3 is CASSGLAGDTDTQYF. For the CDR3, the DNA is TGTGCCAGCAGTGGACTAGCGGGTGACACAGATACGCAGTATTTT.

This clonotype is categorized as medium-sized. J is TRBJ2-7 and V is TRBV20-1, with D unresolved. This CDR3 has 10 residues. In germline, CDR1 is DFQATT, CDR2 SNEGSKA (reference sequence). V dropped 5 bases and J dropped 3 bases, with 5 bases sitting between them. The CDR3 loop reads CSAVLYEQYF. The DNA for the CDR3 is TGCAGTGCTGTTCTCTACGAGCAGTACTTC.